The rows below give T cell receptor beta chains drawn from one sample of a study of blood T cell repertoires in COVID-19. Clones were read by immunoSEQ multiplex PCR, and TCRdb kept only the in-frame ones, dropping some. Of tens of thousands of clones in the sample, 91% were seen once. Material for sequencing was peripheral blood. The receptors shown here come from a human donor with active COVID-19. The donor label of this sample is uncertain. Each CDR3 is given with its conserved first and last residue. A D gene is named only where the DNA matches it firmly. Clone size is stated in some rows and not others, as once, few, many or a class when expanded.

j_call cdr3_length clone_size v_call d_call cdr3_nt cdr3_aa
TRBJ2-1 16 . TRBV4-3 . TGCGCCAGCAGCCAAGATCGAACCAGGGGTAGCAATGAGCAGTTCTTC CASSQDRTRGSNEQFF
TRBJ2-2 16 . TRBV4-2 TRBD1 TGTGCCAGCAGCCAGCCGGGACAGGGCCACACCGGGGAGCTGTTTTTT CASSQPGQGHTGELFF
TRBJ1-2 14 . TRBV30 . TGTGCCTGGAATCAAGGGAGCTCTAACTATGGCTACACCTTC CAWNQGSSNYGYTF
TRBJ2-2 16 once TRBV19 TRBD2 TGTGCCAGTAGTGGGGTAGCGGGAGAGGACACCGGGGAGCTGTTTTTT CASSGVAGEDTGELFF
TRBJ1-2 14 . TRBV5-1 . TGCGCCAGCAGCTTGGATGGGAGATTCGATGGCTACACCTTC CASSLDGRFDGYTF
TRBJ1-4 14 . TRBV10-3 . TGTGCCACCAGTGCCGGGGGTGAAAATGAAAAACTGTTTTTT CATSAGGENEKLFF
TRBJ2-2 12 few TRBV5-4 . TGTGCCACCCAACCAGGGTCCGGGGAGCTGTTTTTT CATQPGSGELFF
TRBJ2-3 15 . TRBV27 TRBD2 TGTGCCAGCAGTTCGGCCCTAGCGGGAGGTTTAGAAAAGTATTTT CASSSALAGGLEKYF
TRBJ2-5 15 . TRBV6-2/TRBV6-3 TRBD2 TGTGCCAGCAGCCTACCACTAGCGGGAGAGGAGACCCAGTACTTC CASSLPLAGEETQYF
TRBJ2-2 13 . TRBV30 . TGTGCCTGGAGCCCACAGGGCACCGGGGAGCTGTTTTTT CAWSPQGTGELFF
TRBJ1-3 20 . TRBV23-1 . TGCGCCAGCAGTCAAACCCGGCAGGGTCACCCACTATACTCTGGAAACACCATATATTTT CASSQTRQGHPLYSGNTIYF
TRBJ2-7 11 . TRBV20-1 . TGCAGTGCTGACTCCTCCTACGAGCAGTACTTC CSADSSYEQYF
TRBJ1-4 15 . TRBV5-1 TRBD1 TGCGCCAGCAGCGCAACAGGGGCCGGTAATGAAAAACTGTTTTTT CASSATGAGNEKLFF
TRBJ2-7 15 . TRBV30 TRBD2 TGTGCCTGCCACCCGGGCCCCCGGGGGGTCTACGAGCAGTACTTC CACHPGPRGVYEQYF
TRBJ2-5 15 . TRBV10-3 . TGTGCCATCAGTGAGTCGAACGGGGGTCAGGAGACCCAGTACTTC CAISESNGGQETQYF
TRBJ2-7 15 . TRBV29-1 TRBD1 TGCAGCGTTGGAATCTCGGACAGGGTTCCCTACGAGCAGTACTTC CSVGISDRVPYEQYF
TRBJ2-1 15 . TRBV7-2 TRBD1 TGTGCCAGCAGCTTAAGACAGGGGGCCTACAATGAGCAGTTCTTC CASSLRQGAYNEQFF
TRBJ2-2 15 . TRBV5-4 TRBD1 TGTGCCAGCAGCGCCGGACAGGGCCACACCGGGGAGCTGTTTTTT CASSAGQGHTGELFF
TRBJ2-7 13 . TRBV29-1 TRBD2 TGCAGCGTTAGGGGAGGGTCCTCCTACGAGCAGTACTTC CSVRGGSSYEQYF
TRBJ1-5 16 . TRBV20-1 . TGCAGTGCTAGTTCCGGAAAGGGACTGCACAATCAGCCCCAGCATTTT CSASSGKGLHNQPQHF
TRBJ2-1 14 . TRBV21-1 . TGTGCCAGCAGCCCCGGGGGAATCTACAATGAGCAGTTCTTC CASSPGGIYNEQFF
TRBJ2-7 15 once TRBV13 TRBD1 TGTGCCAGCAGCCCCCCCGGGACAGGGGGATACGAGCAGTACTTC CASSPPGTGGYEQYF
TRBJ1-1 13 . TRBV13 . TGTGCCAGCAGCTTGTCTAGGAACACTGAAGCTTTCTTT CASSLSRNTEAFF
TRBJ2-3 15 . TRBV4-3 TRBD2 TGCGCCAGCAGCCAAGGGGAGGGCCACACAGATACGCAGTATTTT CASSQGEGHTDTQYF
TRBJ1-6 13 . TRBV21-1 . TGTGCCAGCAGCACACTAGCATATTCACCCCTCCACTTT CASSTLAYSPLHF
TRBJ1-5 14 . TRBV2 TRBD1 TGTGCCAGCAGTTGGGACAGCCTTAATCAGCCCCAGCATTTT CASSWDSLNQPQHF